The 27 T cell receptor beta chains below come from one sample, sequenced in a study of read filtering for tumor transcriptome and immune sequencing (dated by TCRdb to between 2020 and 2021). The run used an Illumina HiSeq 4000. Starting from approximately 0.4 ug RNA, TCR libraries were constructed with the Immunoverse kit using molecular barcoded adaptors that cover the alpha/delta and beta/gamma chains. The public reads were reanalyzed by TCRdb: fastp trimming at Q25, MiXCR alignment, in-frame beta chains only. Duplicate CDR3 protein sequences are folded into a single record with the most common DNA and genes. Counted in this sample were over 90,000 distinct CDR3 sequences; roughly 21% of them appeared once. The top ten clonotypes cover 11% of the sample. The sample was a population of CD138-negative cells sorted from bone marrow. This sample's cell subset or site label indicates: bone marrow mononuclear cells depleted of CD138+ plasma/myeloma cells by negative magnetic selection. The receptors were gathered from a donor at least 40 years old with multiple myeloma.

In this sample, this clonotype turned up a few times. Possible read error: a much larger clone is one base away. CDR3 sequence (DNA): TGCAGCGACCGGACTAGCCGAGCCGAGGAGCTGTTTTTT. Residues: CSDRTSRAEELFF. The V call is TRBV29-1, the J call TRBJ2-2, with 8 positions matching TRBD2. The CDR3 has 13 residues. CDR1 is SQVTM and CDR2 is ANQGSEA in the germline V gene. With 7 bases clipped from V and 10 bases from J, the junction kept 11 bases outside the gene matches.

This clonotype came up many times. This rearrangement joins TRBV29-1 to TRBJ2-7; D remains ambiguous. Trimming stripped 4 bases from V and 6 bases from J, with 13 bases between. The CDR3 runs to 12 residues. Per the germline V gene, CDR1 is SQVTM and CDR2 is ANQGSEA. The CDR3 loop is CSVVRQSREQYF. The CDR3 DNA sequence: TGCAGCGTTGTCCGTCAGAGTCGCGAGCAGTACTTC.

The chain recombines TRBV4-1 with TRBJ1-5; D is uncertain. CDR3 length: 13 amino acids. V was pared by 2 bases and J by 7 bases, with 9 bases between. CDR1 and CDR2 (germline): MGHRA, YSYEKL. CDR3 nucleotides: TGCGCCAGCAGCCAAACCCTCAGCCAGCCCCAGCATTTT. Amino acid sequence: CASSQTLSQPQHF.

This clonotype has at least ten counts. The chain uses TRBV14 and TRBJ2-3; 9 bases line up with TRBD2. The CDR3 covers 16 residues. The germline V gene encodes CDR1 SGHDN and CDR2 FVKESK. The J segment lost 4 bases and the V segment lost 0 bases, leaving 5 bases of the junction unmatched. CDR3 in amino acids: CASSQDLRGGADTQYF. The DNA for the CDR3 is TGTGCCAGCAGCCAAGACTTGCGGGGGGGCGCAGATACGCAGTATTTT.

Ten or more counts support this clonotype. The chain has TRBV28 and TRBJ1-1; D not resolved. Trimming took off 4 bases at V and 1 base at J, with 10 bases between the two ends. This CDR3 is built from 14 residues. CDR1 and CDR2 from the germline V gene are MDHEN and SYDVKM. Here the CDR3 reads CASSSLWGNTEAFF. CDR3 sequence (DNA): TGTGCCAGCAGTTCATTGTGGGGGAACACTGAAGCTTTCTTT.

This clonotype was counted ten times or more. This chain joins TRBV4-1 and TRBJ2-3; 7 positions agree with TRBD1. After removal of 0 bases from V and 3 bases from J, the junction contained 9 bases not matched to a gene. The CDR3 sequence is 17 residues long. Per the germline V gene, CDR1 is MGHRA and CDR2 is YSYEKL. The CDR3 nucleotides are TGCGCCAGCAGCCAAGATTTAGGGGGCGCGTTAACAGATACGCAGTATTTT. This translates into CASSQDLGGALTDTQYF.

This clonotype has only a few counts. The CDR3 coding sequence is TGTGCCAGCAGCAAGTCTAGCACAGATACGCAGTATTTT. Encoded protein: CASSKSSTDTQYF. The chain joins TRBV11-2 to TRBJ2-3; no definite D call. CDR1 and CDR2 (germline): SGHAT, FQNNGV. This CDR3 has 13 amino acids. Between the trimmed V and J ends, which lost 5 bases and 0 bases, there was a span of 6 bases. The whole variable domain, remainder taken from reference TRBV11-2 and TRBJ2-3, is EAGVAQSPRYKIIEKRQSVAFWCNPISGHATLYWYQQILGQGPKLLIQFQNNGVVDDSQLPKDRFSAERLKGVDSTLKIQPAKLEDSAVYLCASSKSSTDTQYFGPGTRLTVL.

A few counts support this clonotype. V usage is TRBV5-1 and J usage is TRBJ1-6, with 12 bases matching TRBD1. The V and J ends lost 2 bases and 10 bases, in that order; junction bases with no gene match: 10. CDR3 size: 17 residues. CDR1 and CDR2 from the germline V gene are SGHRS and YFSETQ. The CDR3 here is CASSLAGTGGRESPLHF. CDR3 nucleotides: TGCGCCAGCAGCTTAGCCGGGACAGGGGGCCGAGAATCACCCCTCCACTTT.

This clonotype was seen ten or more times. The chain recombines TRBV27 with TRBJ2-1, with 10 bases identical to TRBD1. After removal of 4 bases from V and 4 bases from J, the junction contained 4 bases not matched to a gene. Per germline, CDR1 MNHEY and CDR2 SMNVEV (reference sequence). This CDR3 region has 15 residues. The CDR3 sequence is CASSSVGQGYNEQFF. CDR3 sequence (DNA): TGTGCCAGCAGTTCGGTGGGACAGGGGTACAATGAGCAGTTCTTC.

This clonotype was seen many times. The chain couples TRBV20-1 to TRBJ1-1, with no clear D. The CDR3 runs 12 residues. Germline V gene sequence: CDR1 DFQATT, CDR2 SNEGSKA (reference sequence). V gave up 3 bases and J gave up 1 base, with 6 bases separating them. The CDR3, as DNA: TGCAGTGCTAGCCGACAGAACACTGAAGCTTTCTTT. It codes for CSASRQNTEAFF.

This clonotype was detected ten times or more. The V call is TRBV27, the J call TRBJ2-2, with D perhaps TRBD2 (7 bases). The CDR3 extends over 16 amino acids. Germline assignment: CDR1 MNHEY and CDR2 SMNVEV (reference sequence). Trimming pared 6 bases from V and 2 bases from J, leaving 16 bases between. Written as DNA, the CDR3 is TGTGCCAGCAGGGTGGGGGGGGCGGTAAACACCGGGGAGCTGTTTTTT. Its protein is CASRVGGAVNTGELFF.

Turning to this clonotype: It may be a read error: a sequence one base away is much more abundant. The chain combines TRBV10-3 with TRBJ2-5; 11 nucleotides match TRBD1. The V gene's germline CDR1 is ENHRY and CDR2 SYGVKD. The junction had 8 bases not matched to a gene; V was cut back by 4 bases and J by 7 bases. The CDR3 is 15 amino acids. CDR3: CAISVGQGVGVTQYF. The CDR3 DNA reads TGTGCCATCAGTGTGGGACAGGGGGTAGGAGTGACCCAGTACTTC.

This rearrangement joins TRBV7-9 to TRBJ2-5; D remains ambiguous. Between the trimmed V and J ends, which lost 6 bases and 5 bases, there was a span of 7 bases. CDR1 SEHNR and CDR2 FQNEAQ come from the germline V gene (reference sequence). The CDR3 covers 11 residues. CDR3 region: CASRSAETQYF. The CDR3 bases are TGTGCCAGCAGATCGGCGGAGACCCAGTACTTC.

This clonotype has only a few counts. This sequence joins TRBV5-1 and TRBJ1-1; no firm D call. The germline V gene has CDR1 SGHRS and CDR2 YFSETQ. This CDR3 contains 16 residues. V lost 1 base, J lost 1 base, and 14 bases lay in between. The CDR3 reads CASSLSSRRTNTEAFF. As DNA, the CDR3 is TGCGCCAGCAGCTTGAGTAGTCGGCGGACGAACACTGAAGCTTTCTTT.

This clonotype has at least ten counts. The V and J genes are TRBV5-1 and TRBJ1-3; D gene ambiguous. Germline CDR1 reads SGHRS; CDR2 reads YFSETQ. The length of the CDR3 is 13 residues. Between the trimmed V and J ends, which lost 4 bases and 0 bases, there was a span of 5 bases. The CDR3 region has the DNA TGCGCCAGCAGCGGGAGCTCTGGAAACACCATATATTTT. Residues: CASSGSSGNTIYF. The variable domain in full, with the rest retrieved from reference TRBV5-1 and TRBJ1-3, is KAGVTQTPRYLIKTRGQQVTLSCSPISGHRSVSWYQQTPGQGLQFLFEYFSETQRNKGNFPGRFSGRQFSNSRSEMNVSTLELGDSALYLCASSGSSGNTIYFGEGSWLTVV.

This clonotype was found many times. The chain links TRBV13 to TRBJ2-7, with D perhaps matching TRBD1 (5 bases). The ends were cut back, 0 bases at V and 1 base at J, with 7 bases in the middle. The CDR3 has 14 amino acids. CDR1 PRHDT and CDR2 FYEKMQ come from the germline V gene (reference sequence). CDR3 coding DNA: TGTGCCAGCAGCTTAGGGACAGCTTCCTACGAGCAGTACTTC. This sequence encodes CASSLGTASYEQYF.

This clonotype was detected ten times or more. This chain connects TRBV12-3 or TRBV12-4 to TRBJ1-1; D remains ambiguous. The germline V and J ends were trimmed by 3 bases and 1 base, with 6 bases remaining between them. This CDR3 is built from 13 residues. The CDR3 is CASSFEPNTEAFF. The CDR3 DNA is TGTGCCAGCAGTTTTGAACCGAACACTGAAGCTTTCTTT.

This clonotype came up many times. The rearrangement joins TRBV20-1 to TRBJ2-7; no reliable D call. The germline gives CDR1 DFQATT, CDR2 SNEGSKA (reference sequence). Between the trimmed V and J ends, which lost 4 bases and 7 bases, there was a span of 17 bases. CDR3 size: 13 residues. The CDR3: CSATPSMPLEQYF. For the CDR3, the DNA is TGCAGTGCTACGCCCAGCATGCCCTTGGAGCAGTACTTC.

This clonotype has a count of ten or more. The chain employs TRBV18 and TRBJ2-3; unclear D gene. Trimming shortened V by 3 bases and J by 0 bases, and 13 bases separated the two germline ends. Germline CDR1 is KGHSH and CDR2 is LQKENI. The CDR3 is 16 residues long. In DNA, the CDR3 is TGTGCCAGCTCACCGCTGCAAACGGAGAGCACAGATACGCAGTATTTT. Its translation: CASSPLQTESTDTQYF.

Turning to this clonotype: A read error is possible here, since a much larger clone lies one base away. V usage is TRBV5-4 and J usage is TRBJ2-1; 7 nucleotides match TRBD1. The germline gives CDR1 SGHNT, CDR2 YYREEE (reference sequence). The CDR3 is 15 amino acids. The CDR3 DNA reads as TGTGCCAGCAGCTCCTTCCGGGACAGTAAGAATGGGCAGTTCTTC. Translating gives CASSSFRDSKNGQFF.

About this clonotype itself: It may be a read error: a sequence one base away is much more abundant. The chain uses TRBV5-1 and TRBJ1-5, with D unresolved. V lost 4 bases and J 4 bases, leaving 15 bases between the germline ends. The CDR3 consists of 15 residues. Germline lookup yields CDR1 SGHRS and CDR2 YFSETQ. The CDR3 bases are TGCGCCAGCAGCCCCGCGACGGGTAATAATCAGCCCCAGCATTTT. Its protein product is CASSPATGNNQPQHF.

This clonotype was picked up many times. The chain links TRBV6-5 to TRBJ2-5; 10 bases are shared with TRBD1. Per the germline V gene, CDR1 is MNHEY and CDR2 is SVGAGI. This CDR3 has 15 amino acids. V lost 1 base to trimming and J lost 5 bases; unmatched junction nucleotides: 4. CDR3 DNA: TGTGCCAGCAGTTACTTTGGGACAGGGGCCGAGACCCAGTACTTC. It is translated as CASSYFGTGAETQYF.

This clonotype was counted many times. The rearrangement uses TRBV7-9 and TRBJ2-1; D possibly corresponds to TRBD2 (7 bases). Trimming stripped 5 bases from V and 12 bases from J, with 14 bases between. This CDR3 contains 12 residues. CDR1 is SEHNR and CDR2 is FQNEAQ in the germline V gene (reference sequence). The CDR3 is CASSTGGPWQFF. For the CDR3, the DNA is TGTGCCAGCAGCACCGGGGGGCCATGGCAGTTCTTC.

Ten or more counts support this clonotype. The chain is built from TRBV29-1 and TRBJ1-1; D uncertain. CDR3 length: 10 residues. Germline V lookup: CDR1 SQVTM, CDR2 ANQGSEA. Trimming pared 6 bases from V and 10 bases from J, leaving 12 bases between. The DNA for the CDR3 is TGCAGCGTCTTTGTTTCTGTAGCTTTCTTT. Translated, it gives CSVFVSVAFF.

V gene TRBV27 combines with J gene TRBJ2-6, with no clear D. Trimming took 5 bases from V and 0 from J, leaving 11 bases between them. The germline gives CDR1 MNHEY, CDR2 SMNVEV (reference sequence). CDR3 length equals 16 residues. Here the CDR3 reads CASSRTAYSGANVLTF. The CDR3, as DNA: TGTGCCAGCAGTCGGACGGCATACTCTGGGGCCAACGTCCTGACTTTC.

The table lists this clonotype with many counts. The gene calls are TRBV5-1 and TRBJ1-1; D not resolved. The CDR3 is 13 residues long. The V and J ends lost 0 bases and 2 bases respectively, with 5 bases between them. Germline CDR1 reads SGHRS; CDR2 reads YFSETQ. The CDR3 DNA reads as TGCGCCAGCAGCTTGGACATTAACACTGAAGCTTTCTTT. Its translation is CASSLDINTEAFF.

This clonotype has at least ten counts. V and J are TRBV20-1 and TRBJ2-5, with 8 bases identical to TRBD1. Germline CDR1 reads DFQATT; CDR2 reads SNEGSKA (reference sequence). The CDR3 loop spans 16 amino acids. With V trimmed by 0 bases and J by 4 bases, 10 bases remained unmatched. The CDR3 coding sequence is TGCAGTGCTAGAGATAGGTTCAGGGGGCGCGGAGAGACCCAGTACTTC. As protein: CSARDRFRGRGETQYF.